The present entry profiles one T cell receptor beta chain with its context. Time point indicated: week 3, after first cycle of checkpoint inhibitor. This specimen belongs to a study of blood T cell dynamics during melanoma immunotherapy. Sequenced by immunoSEQ multiplex PCR; TCRdb stores in-frame clones only, minus some. The repertoire holds around 6,400 clones, with roughly 86% as singletons. The sequence was collected from a human donor with melanoma. This specimen consisted of blood, obtained from a patient treated with checkpoint blockade.

The CDR3, as DNA: TGCGCCAGCAGCTGGACCGCAGAAACCTATGGCTACACCTTC. It is translated as CASSWTAETYGYTF. The V and J genes are TRBV4-3 and TRBJ1-2, with D uncertain. The CDR3 totals 14 residues. From germline, CDR1 is LGHNA and CDR2 YSLEER. V lost 5 bases, J lost 4 bases, and 14 bases lay in between.